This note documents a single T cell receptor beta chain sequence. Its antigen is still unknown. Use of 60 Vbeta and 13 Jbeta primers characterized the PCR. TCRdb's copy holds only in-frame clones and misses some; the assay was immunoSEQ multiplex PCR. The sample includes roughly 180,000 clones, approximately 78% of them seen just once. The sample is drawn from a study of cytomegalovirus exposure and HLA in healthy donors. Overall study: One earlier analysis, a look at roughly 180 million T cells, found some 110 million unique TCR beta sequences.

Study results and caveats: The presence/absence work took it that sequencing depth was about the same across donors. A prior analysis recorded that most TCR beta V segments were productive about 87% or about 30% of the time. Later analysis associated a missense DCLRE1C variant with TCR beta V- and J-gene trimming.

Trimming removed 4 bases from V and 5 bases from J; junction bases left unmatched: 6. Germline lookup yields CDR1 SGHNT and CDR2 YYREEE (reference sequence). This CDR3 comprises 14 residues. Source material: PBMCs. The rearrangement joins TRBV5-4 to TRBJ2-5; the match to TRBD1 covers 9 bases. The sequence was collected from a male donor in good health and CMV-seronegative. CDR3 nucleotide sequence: TGTGCCAGCAGCAACGGACAGGGGCGGGAGACCCAGTACTTC. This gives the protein CASSNGQGRETQYF.